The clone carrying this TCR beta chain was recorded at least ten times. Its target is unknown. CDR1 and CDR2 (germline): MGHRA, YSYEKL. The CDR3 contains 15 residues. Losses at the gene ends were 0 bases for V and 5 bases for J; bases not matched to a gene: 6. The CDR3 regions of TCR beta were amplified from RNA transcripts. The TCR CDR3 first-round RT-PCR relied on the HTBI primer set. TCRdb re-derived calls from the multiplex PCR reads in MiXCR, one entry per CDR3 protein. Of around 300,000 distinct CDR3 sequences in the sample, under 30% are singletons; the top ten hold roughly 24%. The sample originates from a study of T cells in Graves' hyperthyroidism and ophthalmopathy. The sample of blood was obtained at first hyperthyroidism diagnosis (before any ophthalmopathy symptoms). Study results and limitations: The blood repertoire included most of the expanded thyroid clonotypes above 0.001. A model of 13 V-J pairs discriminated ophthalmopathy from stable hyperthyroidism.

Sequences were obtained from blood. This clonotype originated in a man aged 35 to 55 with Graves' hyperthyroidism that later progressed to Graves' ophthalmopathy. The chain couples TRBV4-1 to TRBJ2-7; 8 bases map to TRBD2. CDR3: CASSQESGRLDEQYF. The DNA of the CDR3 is TGCGCCAGCAGCCAAGAAAGCGGGAGACTCGACGAGCAGTACTTC.